The rows below give T cell receptor beta chains drawn from one sample of a study of blood T cell repertoires in COVID-19. Some clones are missing from TCRdb's copy, which holds only in-frame ones; the method was immunoSEQ multiplex PCR. The data contain around 130,000 clones, around 90% of them seen just once; the ten biggest clones take up less than 5%. Sequenced sample: peripheral blood. The receptors were gathered from a man in his 60s with COVID-19, enrolled during active disease. The conserved cysteine and the conserved F or W are not part of the CDR3 here. Fields, in order: J gene, V gene, CDR3 protein.

j_call: TRBJ1-2; v_call: TRBV18; cdr3_aa: ASTPDREFGYT
j_call: TRBJ2-3; v_call: TRBV5-1; cdr3_aa: ASSPTSGQGRDTQY
j_call: TRBJ2-7; v_call: TRBV7-8; cdr3_aa: ASSLTDRAEQY
j_call: TRBJ2-7; v_call: TRBV10-2; cdr3_aa: ASSESPYEQY
j_call: TRBJ1-6; v_call: TRBV2; cdr3_aa: ASRVEGINSPLH
j_call: TRBJ1-5; v_call: TRBV28; cdr3_aa: ASSFWTGLSNQPQH
j_call: TRBJ2-3; v_call: TRBV27; cdr3_aa: ASSFYTSGRGTDTQY
j_call: TRBJ1-2; v_call: TRBV5-6; cdr3_aa: ASTRRRGSGYT
j_call: TRBJ1-6; v_call: TRBV3-1/TRBV3-2; cdr3_aa: ASSVSSYNSPLH
j_call: TRBJ1-5; v_call: TRBV5-5; cdr3_aa: ASSWTASNQPQH
j_call: TRBJ1-2; v_call: TRBV2; cdr3_aa: ASSPGTALLAAYT
j_call: TRBJ2-7; v_call: TRBV5-8; cdr3_aa: ASSLRTVDSSYEQY
j_call: TRBJ1-6; v_call: TRBV5-1; cdr3_aa: ASSLAGDRALSPLH
j_call: TRBJ2-1; v_call: TRBV11-3; cdr3_aa: ASSSHKKRNEQF
j_call: TRBJ2-1; v_call: TRBV3-1/TRBV3-2; cdr3_aa: ASSQARLAGGEQF
j_call: TRBJ2-2; v_call: TRBV10-1; cdr3_aa: ASSPSGGGELF
j_call: TRBJ1-5; v_call: TRBV6-5; cdr3_aa: ASTRQGAGQPQH
j_call: TRBJ1-5; v_call: TRBV6-2/TRBV6-3; cdr3_aa: ASSPRDTKRSQPQH